What follows describes a single T cell receptor (beta chain). Its antigen remains unidentified. One end of the junction fails to match germline, which may point to a read error. Bulk TCR libraries were made with methods that had been previously described and with listed TCR primers. MiXCR, run by TCRdb on the PCR reads, gives a single entry per CDR3 protein. The sample includes around 470,000 distinct CDR3 sequences, about 22% of them seen just once. Looked up from germline, CDR1 is SGHTA and CDR2 is FQGNSA. This CDR3 has 17 amino acids. These data are taken from a study of molecular identifiers for immune sequencing clone quantification. Study-level points and caveats: Among 800,000 to 1,000,000 naive cells, as was reported, spiked Jurkat TCR RNA from one cell was detectable. Clones that exceeded 20 RNA copies held over 99% of effector molecules, yet under 1% in naive cells.

Sorting isolated naive CD8 T cells as CD8+CD4-CCR7+CD45RA+ events. The V gene is TRBV7-2, the J gene TRBJ1-1; D call uncertain. What was sequenced was naive CD8+ T cells from blood, with Jurkat cell RNA spiked in. Subset given: FACS-sorted CD8+CD4-CCR7+CD45RA+ naive T cells. This clonotype originated in a human donor in good health. Some libraries in this study had Jurkat cell RNA spiked in. CDR3 DNA: TGTGCCAGCGGCTTACCCGCATCCTTTACGGAGGACACTGAAGCTTTCTTT. Translating it yields CASGLPASFTEDTEAFF.